Following are 23 T cell receptor beta chains from one sample sequenced in a study of CD8 T cells in Susac syndrome. RNA totalling roughly 0.45 to 1 ug underwent reverse transcription with random hexamers. Via MiXCR, TCRdb re-called the immunoSEQ multiplex PCR reads, giving one row per CDR3 protein. The sample carries some 120,000 distinct CDR3 sequences, roughly 92% recorded once. The source material was CD4+ T cells from PBMCs. Source of these receptors: a human donor in good health.

The chain combines TRBV3-1 with TRBJ2-5; 7 bases line up with TRBD2. The CDR3 runs to 15 residues. Germline V gives CDR1 LGHDT, CDR2 YNNKEL (reference sequence). The V segment lost 2 bases and the J segment 1 base; nucleotides outside the gene matches: 4. The CDR3 sequence is CASSQPTSFQETQYF. CDR3 coding DNA: TGTGCCAGCAGCCAACCGACTAGCTTCCAAGAGACCCAGTACTTC.

V and J are TRBV7-8 and TRBJ1-2, with TRBD1 as a possible D gene (5 bases). CDR1 and CDR2 from the germline V gene are SGHVS and FQNEAQ. V lost 4 bases and J 4 bases, leaving 16 bases between the germline ends. The CDR3 length is 15 residues. This CDR3 reads CASSSAAQGGYGYTF. The CDR3 coding sequence is TGTGCCAGCAGCTCAGCCGCCCAGGGTGGCTATGGCTACACCTTC. The variable domain in full, completed from reference TRBV7-8 and TRBJ1-2, reads GAGVSQSPRYKVAKRGQDVALRCDPISGHVSLFWYQQALGQGPEFLTYFQNEAQLDKSGLPSDRFFAERPEGSVSTLKIQRTQQEDSAVYLCASSSAAQGGYGYTFGSGTRLTVV.

The CDR3 reads CASSAPPLYEQYF. DNA of the CDR3: TGTGCCAGCAGTGCTCCCCCTCTCTACGAGCAGTACTTC. The chain uses TRBV28 and TRBJ2-7; D not resolved. Germline V gene lookup returns CDR1 MDHEN and CDR2 SYDVKM. Trimming left V 5 bases short and J 3 bases short, with 11 bases between. CDR3 size: 13 residues.

This chain uses TRBV7-9 with TRBJ2-7, with 10 positions matching TRBD2. Germline V gene sequence: CDR1 SEHNR, CDR2 FQNEAQ (reference sequence). J lost 6 bases, V lost 5 bases, and 10 bases had no gene match. The CDR3 consists of 15 residues. The chain's CDR3 is CASSASLAGSLEQYF. Written as DNA, the CDR3 is TGTGCCAGCAGCGCTTCACTAGCGGGATCCCTCGAGCAGTACTTC.

The chain employs TRBV30 and TRBJ2-7; D is possibly TRBD2 (6 bases). The CDR3 length is 16 residues. The germline CDR1 and CDR2 sequences are GTSNPN and SVGIG (reference sequence). Trimming pared 1 base from V and 6 bases from J, leaving 22 bases between. For the CDR3, the DNA is TGTGCCTGGAGTGCAAAATCCGGGACTGGCAGATCCGAGCAGTACTTC. Translating it yields CAWSAKSGTGRSEQYF.

The rearrangement links TRBV18 to TRBJ2-2; 9 bases line up with TRBD2. V was clipped by 2 bases and J by 7 bases; unmatched bases: 8. The length of the CDR3 is 16 residues. CDR1 and CDR2 (germline): KGHSH, LQKENI. CDR3 protein: CASSPSRGRADGELFF. The CDR3 DNA reads as TGTGCCAGCTCACCATCTCGCGGGAGGGCAGACGGGGAGCTGTTTTTT.

The chain joins TRBV12-3 or TRBV12-4 to TRBJ1-4; 9 nucleotides match TRBD1. The CDR3 has 14 residues. Trimming took 6 bases from V and 7 from J; bases not matched to a gene: 6. The chain's CDR3 is CASRPGTGLEKLFF. CDR3 nucleotides: TGTGCCAGCAGACCCGGGACAGGGCTTGAAAAACTGTTTTTT.

The chain uses TRBV18 and TRBJ2-4; 8 positions match TRBD1. V shed 6 bases and J 6 bases; nucleotides not matched to a gene: 7. The CDR3 contains 14 residues. The germline CDR1 and CDR2 sequences are KGHSH and LQKENI. Here the CDR3 reads CASSPPGQGNIQYF. CDR3 bases: TGTGCCAGCTCCCCCCCTGGACAGGGAAACATTCAGTACTTC. The variable domain in full, with the rest retrieved from reference TRBV18 and TRBJ2-4, is NAGVMQNPRHLVRRRGQEARLRCSPMKGHSHVYWYRQLPEEGLKFMVYLQKENIIDESGMPKERFSAEFPKEGPSILRIQQVVRGDSAAYFCASSPPGQGNIQYFGAGTRLSVL.

V is TRBV12-3 or TRBV12-4 and J is TRBJ1-1, with D perhaps TRBD1 (5 bases). The V end was cut by 1 base, the J end by 3 bases, with 12 bases between. The CDR3 is 15 residues long. The CDR3 loop is CASSLEVGPDTEAFF. The CDR3 DNA reads TGTGCCAGCAGTTTAGAGGTGGGGCCGGACACTGAAGCTTTCTTT.

This chain uses TRBV6-5 with TRBJ2-5, with D tentatively TRBD1 or TRBD2 (5 bases each). The CDR3 runs 13 residues. Per germline, CDR1 MNHEY and CDR2 SVGAGI. V was shortened by 11 bases and J by 0 bases, with 13 bases between the two germline ends. DNA of the CDR3: TGTGCCTGCTTGGGGGATAACCAAGAGACCCAGTACTTC. Protein sequence: CACLGDNQETQYF.

The genes are TRBV30 and TRBJ1-6, with D perhaps TRBD1 (6 bases). CDR1 is GTSNPN, CDR2 SVGIG, per germline (reference sequence). Trimming stripped 4 bases from V and 15 bases from J, with 16 bases between. There are 12 residues in the CDR3. The CDR3 nucleotides are TGTGCCTGGAATGTACAGGGAGTACACCTCCACTTT. It codes for CAWNVQGVHLHF.

V gene TRBV29-1 combines with J gene TRBJ2-7, with D perhaps TRBD2 (6 bases). The CDR3 loop spans 14 amino acids. The germline V gene has CDR1 SQVTM and CDR2 ANQGSEA. V lost 5 bases to trimming and J lost 2 bases, with 16 bases between them. The CDR3 reads CSVLERRAPYEQYF. DNA of the CDR3: TGCAGCGTTTTGGAGCGGAGGGCCCCCTACGAGCAGTACTTC.

The gene calls are TRBV15 and TRBJ2-7, with 7 bases fitting TRBD2. CDR1 and CDR2 (germline): LNHNV, YYDKDF (reference sequence). This CDR3 is 15 amino acids long. Losses at the gene ends were 1 base for V and 0 bases for J; bases not matched to a gene: 3. The CDR3 loop reads CATSRVLADSYEQYF. The CDR3 nucleotides are TGTGCCACCAGCAGAGTGCTAGCGGACTCCTACGAGCAGTACTTC.

In this sample, this clonotype turned up a few times. The chain employs TRBV3-1 and TRBJ2-7; D perhaps matches TRBD2 (5 bases). Per germline, CDR1 LGHDT and CDR2 YNNKEL (reference sequence). Between the trimmed V and J ends, which lost 0 bases and 4 bases, there was a span of 10 bases. This CDR3 region has 14 residues. This chain's CDR3 is CASSQDGVRYEQYF. The CDR3 DNA reads TGTGCCAGCAGCCAAGACGGGGTGAGATACGAGCAGTACTTC.

The genes are TRBV10-3 and TRBJ1-2, with 8 bases identical to TRBD1. Unmatched junction bases numbered 10, after V lost 4 bases and J lost 6 bases. The CDR3 length is 15 residues. The germline gives CDR1 ENHRY, CDR2 SYGVKD. The CDR3 loop is CAISASTGVFHGYTF. The CDR3 DNA follows: TGTGCCATCAGTGCCTCGACAGGGGTGTTTCATGGCTACACCTTC.

The chain employs TRBV18 and TRBJ2-7; D is undetermined. V was pared by 1 base and J by 7 bases, with 11 bases between. Germline assignment: CDR1 KGHSH and CDR2 LQKENI. This CDR3 contains 13 residues. The CDR3 nucleotides are TGTGCCAGCTCACCACAAGGGTCGGAAGAGCAGTACTTC. Amino acid sequence: CASSPQGSEEQYF.

The J gene is TRBJ2-7, the V gene TRBV20-1, with a weak D call TRBD1 (5 bases). This CDR3 comprises 16 residues. Per the germline V gene, CDR1 is DFQATT and CDR2 is SNEGSKA (reference sequence). V was pared by 0 bases and J by 0 bases, with 15 bases between. Here the CDR3 DNA reads TGCAGTGCTAGAGATAGACCCCAGGGCACCTCCTACGAGCAGTACTTC. Its protein is CSARDRPQGTSYEQYF.

This clonotype came up a few times. The V call is TRBV5-1, the J call TRBJ2-5; 7 positions agree with TRBD1. Trimming removed 6 bases from V and 5 bases from J; junction bases left unmatched: 10. The CDR3 length is 14 residues. Germline V gives CDR1 SGHRS, CDR2 YFSETQ. Here the CDR3 DNA reads TGCGCCAGCACCCAACGAGGGGGCGATGAGACCCAGTACTTC. This translates into CASTQRGGDETQYF.

The rearrangement links TRBV30 to TRBJ2-3; 9 nucleotides line up with TRBD2. The CDR3 has 16 residues. V lost 1 base, J lost 5 bases, and 10 bases stayed unmatched. Germline loops: CDR1 GTSNPN, CDR2 SVGIG (reference sequence). The CDR3: CAWSDAAGGGGDTQYF. DNA for the CDR3: TGTGCCTGGAGTGATGCGGCGGGAGGGGGGGGAGATACGCAGTATTTT.

The rearrangement uses TRBV20-1 and TRBJ1-5; D is perhaps TRBD1 (6 bases). The V gene's germline CDR1 is DFQATT and CDR2 SNEGSKA (reference sequence). This CDR3 region has 13 residues. V gave up 6 bases and J gave up 11 bases, with 20 bases separating them. CDR3 in amino acids: CSARKPGHSAQHF. In DNA, the CDR3 is TGCAGTGCGAGAAAACCGGGACACTCGGCCCAGCATTTT.

The chain recombines TRBV20-1 with TRBJ1-1, with D maybe TRBD1 (5 bases). Per germline, CDR1 DFQATT and CDR2 SNEGSKA (reference sequence). Trimming removed 5 bases from V and 0 bases from J, with 13 bases in between. This CDR3 has 14 residues. CDR3 sequence reads: CSAGGPPLNTEAFF. The CDR3 bases are TGCAGTGCTGGGGGACCGCCTTTGAACACTGAAGCTTTCTTT.

The V and J genes are TRBV4-2 and TRBJ2-1; D not certain. V dropped 1 base and J dropped 8 bases, with 9 bases sitting between them. Germline V gene data show CDR1 as LGHNA and CDR2 as YNFKEQ. CDR3 size: 13 residues. CDR3 nucleotide sequence: TGTGCCAGCAGCCAAGGTTTAAGGGATGAGCAGTTCTTC. Its translation: CASSQGLRDEQFF.

The CDR3 spells CASSTTGVPWVAFF. CDR3 DNA sequence: TGTGCCAGTAGTACCACAGGGGTCCCATGGGTGGCTTTCTTT. V is TRBV19 and J is TRBJ1-1, with 7 bases aligning to TRBD1. The V gene end was trimmed by 4 bases and the J gene end by 11 bases; junction bases not matched to a gene: 13. There are 14 residues in the CDR3. The germline V gene has CDR1 LNHDA and CDR2 SQIVND (reference sequence). Using reference TRBV19 and TRBJ1-1 for the parts outside the CDR3, the full variable domain is DGGITQSPKYLFRKEGQNVTLSCEQNLNHDAMYWYRQDPGQGLRLIYYSQIVNDFQKGDIAEGYSVSREKKESFPLTVTSAQKNPTAFYLCASSTTGVPWVAFFGQGTRLTVV.